The 13 T cell receptor beta chains in this list originate from one sample, sequenced in a study of response to subunit inactivated influenza vaccine (dated by TCRdb to the late 2010s). Library prep was done by RT-PCR. Sequencing was performed on an Illumina HiSeq 2500. The raw public data were reprocessed by TCRdb itself: fastp quality trimming at Q25, MiXCR clonotype calling, in-frame beta chains only. Rows with one shared CDR3 protein collapse into an entry with the most common genes and DNA. The sample has 700,000 to 900,000 distinct CDR3 sequences on record, less than 25% of them singletons. Roughly 10% of the sample is held by the ten biggest clonotypes. Source: PBMCs from blood, taken around 5 days after vaccination. Receptors originate from a man aged 50-59 years who received an inactivated influenza vaccine. Donor details come from another sample of the same person, matched by shared clones.

This clonotype was seen more than once but under ten times. The chain employs TRBV11-2 and TRBJ2-5, with no clear D. Trimming shortened V by 5 bases and J by 4 bases, and 14 bases separated the two germline ends. Germline lookup yields CDR1 SGHAT and CDR2 FQNNGV. There are 14 residues in the CDR3. CDR3 sequence (DNA): TGTGCCAGCAGCCCTCCGCCGCTCGGAGAGACCCAGTACTTC. Protein product: CASSPPPLGETQYF.

This clonotype was observed a handful of times. The chain joins TRBV7-8 to TRBJ2-2, with a tentative D call TRBD1 (6 bases). From germline, CDR1 is SGHVS and CDR2 FQNEAQ. V was trimmed by 4 bases and J by 2 bases, leaving 11 bases between them. CDR3 size: 15 residues. In DNA, the CDR3 is TGTGCCAGCAGCTGGCCGGGACATAACACCGGGGAGCTGTTTTTT. This translates into CASSWPGHNTGELFF.

The chain has TRBV7-2 and TRBJ2-7; 7 nucleotides align to TRBD1. V lost 3 bases and J lost 7; bases outside the gene matches: 12. From germline, CDR1 is SGHTA and CDR2 FQGNSA. The length of the CDR3 is 15 residues. As DNA, the CDR3 is TGTGCCAGCAGCTTCTCCGGGACAGAGTATTGGGAGCAGTACTTC. The encoded protein is CASSFSGTEYWEQYF.

This clonotype was seen more than once but under ten times. The chain is built from TRBV20-1 and TRBJ1-6, with D possibly matching TRBD1 (5 bases). V dropped 3 bases and J dropped 6 bases, with 12 bases sitting between them. The germline gives CDR1 DFQATT, CDR2 SNEGSKA (reference sequence). The CDR3 is 14 residues long. DNA for the CDR3: TGCAGTGCTAGGGGGGTAATTAGTAATTCACCCCTCCACTTT. It encodes CSARGVISNSPLHF.

This clonotype was counted between two and nine times. The gene calls are TRBV11-2 and TRBJ2-3, with no clear D. Germline values: CDR1 SGHAT, CDR2 FQNNGV. The V end was cut by 1 base, the J end by 6 bases, with 14 bases between. The CDR3 has 15 residues. CDR3 DNA sequence: TGTGCCAGCAGCTTAGCCCCCCGGCAAACGGATACGCAGTATTTT. It yields the protein CASSLAPRQTDTQYF.

This clonotype was seen only a few times. The chain joins TRBV12-3 or TRBV12-4 to TRBJ2-6, with no clear D. Trimming removed 6 bases from V and 0 bases from J, with 6 bases in between. The CDR3 is 14 amino acids. The CDR3 DNA reads TGTGCCAGCAGGATACGCTCTGGGGCCAACGTCCTGACTTTC. Residues: CASRIRSGANVLTF.

The sample holds a few counts of this clonotype. V and J are TRBV24-1 and TRBJ2-1; maybe TRBD2 (5 bases). From germline, CDR1 is KGHDR and CDR2 SFDVKD. The CDR3 consists of 13 residues. The ends were cut back, 0 bases at V and 9 bases at J, with 8 bases in the middle. The chain's CDR3 is CATSDLPGGEQFF. DNA for the CDR3: TGTGCCACCAGTGATTTGCCAGGAGGTGAGCAGTTCTTC.

This clonotype has more than one count but fewer than ten. The rearrangement links TRBV12-3 or TRBV12-4 to TRBJ1-3; D is uncertain. CDR3 length equals 14 residues. Between the trimmed V and J ends, which lost 3 bases and 0 bases, there was a span of 6 bases. CDR3 sequence: CASSFTASGNTIYF. CDR3 DNA sequence: TGTGCCAGCAGTTTCACAGCCTCTGGAAACACCATATATTTT.

This clonotype came up a few times. The chain couples TRBV10-2 to TRBJ2-5; 11 positions match TRBD2. CDR1 and CDR2 (germline): WSHSY, SAAADI. The CDR3 has 15 amino acids. With V trimmed by 8 bases and J by 5 bases, 10 bases remained unmatched. CDR3 bases: TGCGCCAGCCAATTAGGACTAGCGGGTCGTGAGACCCAGTACTTC. Protein product: CASQLGLAGRETQYF.

This sequence joins TRBV3-1 and TRBJ2-2, with D possibly TRBD2 on 5 matching bases. The CDR3 is 15 amino acids. Trimming shortened V by 0 bases and J by 3 bases, and 8 bases separated the two germline ends. Germline-derived CDR1 and CDR2 are LGHDT and YNNKEL (reference sequence). The CDR3 protein is CASSQDRADTGELFF. The DNA of the CDR3 is TGTGCCAGCAGCCAAGATCGAGCGGACACCGGGGAGCTGTTTTTT.

This clonotype was recorded a few times. The chain joins TRBV7-9 to TRBJ2-3; D uncertain. This CDR3 is 13 amino acids long. The V end was cut by 7 bases, the J end by 2 bases, with 10 bases between. The germline V gene encodes CDR1 SEHNR and CDR2 FQNEAQ (reference sequence). The CDR3 sequence is CASTLGTTDTQYF. The CDR3, as DNA: TGTGCCAGCACCTTGGGAACCACAGATACGCAGTATTTT. Complete variable domain (other parts from reference TRBV7-9 and TRBJ2-3): DTGVSQNPRHKITKRGQNVTFRCDPISEHNRLYWYRQTLGQGPEFLTYFQNEAQLEKSRLLSDRFSAERPKGSFSTLEIQRTEQGDSAMYLCASTLGTTDTQYFGPGTRLTVL.

This clonotype has more than one count but fewer than ten. The chain combines TRBV12-3 or TRBV12-4 with TRBJ1-3; D not resolved. The V end was cut by 3 bases, the J end by 0 bases, with 9 bases between. The CDR3 sequence is 15 residues long. The CDR3 DNA sequence: TGTGCCAGCAGTTTCCCCAGAATCTCTGGAAACACCATATATTTT. This translates into CASSFPRISGNTIYF.

A few counts support this clonotype. The V gene is TRBV20-1, the J gene TRBJ2-1; 12 nucleotides line up with TRBD2. V was clipped by 5 bases and J by 7 bases; unmatched bases: 9. In germline, CDR1 is DFQATT, CDR2 SNEGSKA (reference sequence). The CDR3 is 15 amino acids. CDR3 sequence: CSARLAGVLQNEQFF. In nucleotides, the CDR3 is TGCAGTGCTCGACTAGCGGGAGTACTACAGAATGAGCAGTTCTTC.